These T cell receptor beta chains were read from a single sample in a study of CD8 T cells in ankylosing spondylitis. Each CDR3 protein is one row after TCRdb ran MiXCR on the 5' RACE reads. Altogether more than 650,000 distinct CDR3 sequences are present, 10% to 15% being singletons, with the ten largest covering roughly 0.51%. Material for sequencing was blood, either unsorted or a sorted T cell fraction (not recorded which). These receptors all stem from a male donor with ankylosing spondylitis. CDR3s leave out the opening cysteine and the closing phenylalanine or tryptophan. Each record gives: V gene, J gene, CDR3 protein.

TRBV7-9,TRBJ2-7,ASSFVGEQY
TRBV6-1,TRBJ1-1,ASNQEWNTEAF
TRBV5-1,TRBJ1-2,ASSLALGLYGYT
TRBV12-3/TRBV12-4,TRBJ2-3,ASTAGVWAGGNTQY
TRBV6-5,TRBJ2-1,ASSYRTAQVEQF
TRBV10-3,TRBJ2-7,AISESNRGYEQY
TRBV11-2,TRBJ2-6,ASSLVVTVNVLN
TRBV7-9,TRBJ2-7,ASSNLRVSEQY
TRBV9,TRBJ1-2,ASSVDTPYYGYT
TRBV20-1,TRBJ1-6,SARTTGRTESPLH
TRBV20-1,TRBJ1-1,SARFLDTEAF
TRBV4-2,TRBJ2-1,ASSQDADSGAIVGQF
TRBV29-1,TRBJ1-1,SVFTLRMNTEAF
TRBV29-1,TRBJ1-1,SVAQWGTEAF
TRBV4-2,TRBJ1-1,ASSQGPGTGFTEAF
TRBV20-1,TRBJ2-3,SAPELAGVDTQY
TRBV7-7,TRBJ2-5,ASSHQRGETQY
TRBV15,TRBJ2-1,ATSTRTSGYNEQF
TRBV7-2,TRBJ1-2,ASSLVRGIYYGYT
TRBV20-1,TRBJ2-5,SAWGAGYQETQY
TRBV6-6,TRBJ1-1,ASSYSRSEAF
TRBV7-2,TRBJ2-4,ASSIGGSKNIQY
TRBV5-5,TRBJ1-5,ASSFLPGQDLNQPQH